Shown below are 32 T cell receptor beta chains from a single sample sequenced in a study of cytotoxic CD8 clonotypes in ibrutinib-treated CLL. The assay was immunoSEQ multiplex PCR, and TCRdb's table has in-frame clones only and misses some. The sample consists of roughly 180,000 clones, around 72% of them appearing once. The sample consisted of PBMCs, taken after 24 months of ibrutinib treatment. These TCRs come from a human donor with chronic lymphocytic leukemia.

This clone was observed a few times. The rearrangement links TRBV7-2 to TRBJ1-2, with TRBD1 identical over 9 bases. The CDR3 runs 15 residues. The junction had 16 bases not matched to a gene; V was cut back by 10 bases and J by 7 bases. The germline gives CDR1 SGHTA, CDR2 FQGNSA. The chain's CDR3 is CANTLLPGQGSGYTF. The CDR3 bases are TGTGCCAACACCTTATTACCGGGACAGGGTTCTGGCTACACCTTC.

The V and J genes are TRBV4-1 and TRBJ2-7; TRBD1 agrees at 9 bases. Losses at the gene ends were 3 bases for V and 0 bases for J; bases not matched to a gene: 0. In germline, CDR1 is MGHRA, CDR2 YSYEKL. The CDR3 has 14 residues. The chain's CDR3 is CASSQGQGSYEQYF. In DNA, the CDR3 is TGCGCCAGCAGCCAGGGACAGGGCTCCTACGAGCAGTACTTC.

This clone showed up just a few times. The rearrangement joins TRBV11-2 to TRBJ2-1, with D perhaps matching TRBD2 (6 bases). V lost 0 bases to trimming and J lost 8 bases, with 11 bases between them. The CDR3 runs 14 residues. In germline, CDR1 is SGHAT, CDR2 FQNNGV. CDR3 in amino acids: CASSLERDIYEQFF. The CDR3 nucleotides read TGTGCCAGCAGCTTAGAGCGGGATATCTATGAGCAGTTCTTC.

In DNA, the CDR3 is TGTGCCAGCAGCGTGGCGGACAGGGGAGGATACAATGAGCAGTTCTTC. Protein product: CASSVADRGGYNEQFF. The chain carries TRBV9 and TRBJ2-1; TRBD1 aligns across 9 bases. The CDR3 extends over 16 amino acids. Unmatched junction bases numbered 7, after V lost 2 bases and J lost 4 bases. CDR1 SGDLS and CDR2 YYNGEE come from the germline V gene.

This clone was seen a handful of times. This chain connects TRBV7-9 to TRBJ1-1; D uncertain. Trimming removed 6 bases at V and 4 bases at J, with 15 bases between. Germline V gene sequence: CDR1 SEHNR, CDR2 FQNEAQ (reference sequence). The CDR3 extends over 14 amino acids. The CDR3 loop is CASRYREESTEAFF. In DNA form, the CDR3 reads TGTGCCAGCAGATACCGAGAGGAAAGCACTGAAGCTTTCTTT.

This clone was seen once. The chain has TRBV7-2 and TRBJ1-5; no reliable D call. Trimming pared 5 bases from V and 1 base from J, leaving 21 bases between. The CDR3 totals 18 residues. Germline CDR1 reads SGHTA; CDR2 reads FQGNSA. The CDR3 bases are TGTGCCAGCAGCCCTAGTCTCCTAGGAGGGTGGAGCAATCAGCCCCAGCATTTT. It encodes CASSPSLLGGWSNQPQHF.

A few counts support this clone. V gene TRBV6-1 combines with J gene TRBJ1-2, with a possible D match to TRBD1 (6 bases). V was pared by 8 bases and J by 5 bases, with 15 bases between. Germline V gene data show CDR1 as MNHNS and CDR2 as SASEGT. There are 13 residues in the CDR3. CDR3 coding DNA: TGTGCCAGCTTGGGGGGGGCCGGGTATGGCTACACCTTC. As protein: CASLGGAGYGYTF.

Notes on this clone: A read error may produce the germline difference seen at one junction end. The chain combines TRBV20-1 with TRBJ2-7; TRBD1 matches 7 bases. Germline-derived CDR1 and CDR2 are DFQATT and SNEGSKA (reference sequence). This CDR3 has 11 amino acids. The CDR3 protein is CSASGTGQPTF. CDR3 in DNA: TGCAGTGCTAGCGGGACGGGACAGCCTACCTTC.

V and J are TRBV4-3 and TRBJ2-5; TRBD2 aligns across 14 bases. This CDR3 comprises 19 residues. In germline, CDR1 is LGHNA, CDR2 YSLEER. With 1 base clipped from V and 4 bases from J, the junction kept 11 bases outside the gene matches. CDR3 nucleotides: TGCGCCAGCAGCCAAGCCGGGACTAGCGGGAGAAATTCTCGAGAGACCCAGTACTTC. It codes for CASSQAGTSGRNSRETQYF.

The V and J genes are TRBV5-1 and TRBJ2-1; 10 nucleotides align to TRBD2. V shed 1 base, J shed 8 bases, and the junction held 6 bases outside the gene matches. Germline CDR1 reads SGHRS; CDR2 reads YFSETQ. This CDR3 has 15 amino acids. CDR3 sequence: CASSLKLAGMYEQFF. The DNA for the CDR3 is TGCGCCAGCAGCTTGAAACTAGCGGGAATGTATGAGCAGTTCTTC.

This chain joins TRBV4-2 and TRBJ2-7; D unresolved. The CDR3 is 14 residues long. Trimming removed 0 bases from V and 0 bases from J, with 6 bases in between. In germline, CDR1 is LGHNA, CDR2 YNFKEQ. CDR3 loop: CASSQDMSSYEQYF. Here the CDR3 DNA reads TGTGCCAGCAGCCAAGACATGAGCTCCTACGAGCAGTACTTC.

CDR3 amino acids: CASSPGAASSYNEQFF. The CDR3 nucleotides read TGTGCCAGCAGCCCAGGGGCGGCTAGCTCCTACAATGAGCAGTTCTTC. The chain recombines TRBV11-1 with TRBJ2-1; possible D gene TRBD1, 6 bases. Trimming removed 5 bases from V and 0 bases from J, with 14 bases in between. The germline CDR1 and CDR2 sequences are SGHAT and FQDESV (reference sequence). This CDR3 is 16 amino acids long. Drawing the rest from reference TRBV11-1 and TRBJ2-1, the complete variable domain is EAEVAQSPRYKITEKSQAVAFWCDPISGHATLYWYRQILGQGPELLVQFQDESVVDDSQLPKDRFSAERLKGVDSTLKIQPAELGDSAMYLCASSPGAASSYNEQFFGPGTRLTVL.

The gene calls are TRBV7-9 and TRBJ2-5; D not certain. Germline loops: CDR1 SEHNR, CDR2 FQNEAQ (reference sequence). The CDR3 is made up of 11 amino acids. Deletions cut 3 bases from V and 4 bases from J, with 3 bases between. This CDR3 is CASSLAETQYF. The CDR3 DNA follows: TGTGCCAGCAGCTTGGCAGAGACCCAGTACTTC.

There are a few counts of this clone. V usage is TRBV11-1 and J usage is TRBJ2-1, with 10 bases that match TRBD1. The germline gives CDR1 SGHAT, CDR2 FQDESV (reference sequence). V shed 4 bases, J shed 9 bases, and the junction held 9 bases outside the gene matches. This CDR3 spans 15 amino acids. CDR3 nucleotides: TGTGCCAGCAGCTCCCGGGACAGGGGATTTGGTGAGCAGTTCTTC. Protein sequence: CASSSRDRGFGEQFF. Looking up the rest from reference TRBV11-1 and TRBJ2-1 gives the full variable domain: EAEVAQSPRYKITEKSQAVAFWCDPISGHATLYWYRQILGQGPELLVQFQDESVVDDSQLPKDRFSAERLKGVDSTLKIQPAELGDSAMYLCASSSRDRGFGEQFFGPGTRLTVL.

V is TRBV30 and J is TRBJ2-7; 10 bases match TRBD2. Trimming removed 2 bases from V and 1 base from J; junction bases left unmatched: 14. The CDR3 is made up of 18 amino acids. From germline, CDR1 is GTSNPN and CDR2 SVGIG (reference sequence). The CDR3 is CAWSILLASGSDSYEQYF. The CDR3 coding sequence is TGTGCCTGGAGTATTTTGTTAGCTAGCGGGAGTGATTCCTACGAGCAGTACTTC.

J is TRBJ1-4 and V is TRBV30; weak D call: TRBD1 (5 bases). The CDR3 has 13 residues. Germline V gives CDR1 GTSNPN, CDR2 SVGIG (reference sequence). The ends were cut back, 0 bases at V and 7 bases at J, with 9 bases in the middle. CDR3 sequence: CAWSVRGVEKLFF. The DNA of the CDR3 is TGTGCCTGGAGTGTACGGGGGGTTGAAAAACTGTTTTTT. Complete variable domain (other parts from reference TRBV30 and TRBJ1-4): SQTIHQWPATLVQPVGSPLSLECTVEGTSNPNLYWYRQAAGRGLQLLFYSVGIGQISSEVPQNLSASRPQDRQFILSSKKLLLSDSGFYLCAWSVRGVEKLFFGSGTQLSVL.

V and J are TRBV5-1 and TRBJ1-5; TRBD1 might be the D (5 bases). Deletions cut 0 bases from V and 6 bases from J, with 10 bases between. In germline, CDR1 is SGHRS, CDR2 YFSETQ. The CDR3 consists of 14 residues. CDR3 nucleotides: TGCGCCAGCAGCTTGGAGGGACGTGCTCAGCCCCAGCATTTT. Amino acids: CASSLEGRAQPQHF.

The chain carries TRBV6-6 and TRBJ1-5, with no clear D. The CDR3 has 13 amino acids. Germline values: CDR1 MNHNY, CDR2 SVGAGI (reference sequence). The V and J ends lost 10 bases and 4 bases respectively, with 14 bases between them. The CDR3 sequence is CAISPGRNQPQHF. The CDR3 DNA reads as TGTGCCATCAGCCCGGGGAGAAATCAGCCCCAGCATTTT.

The V and J genes are TRBV18 and TRBJ1-5; 8 bases line up with TRBD1. The CDR3 has 15 amino acids. CDR1 and CDR2 from the germline V gene are KGHSH and LQKENI. V lost 2 bases and J lost 3; bases outside the gene matches: 3. CDR3 in DNA: TGTGCCAGCTCACCAACCAGGGGGCTCAATCAGCCCCAGCATTTT. Translating it yields CASSPTRGLNQPQHF.

The chain links TRBV19 to TRBJ2-1; 11 nucleotides match TRBD2. V shed 5 bases, J shed 5 bases, and the junction held 8 bases outside the gene matches. The germline V gene has CDR1 LNHDA and CDR2 SQIVND (reference sequence). CDR3 size: 16 residues. CDR3 sequence reads: CASSRRLAGKNNEQFF. The CDR3 region has the DNA TGTGCCAGTAGTCGACGACTAGCGGGGAAAAACAATGAGCAGTTCTTC. The whole variable domain, filled in from reference TRBV19 and TRBJ2-1, reads DGGITQSPKYLFRKEGQNVTLSCEQNLNHDAMYWYRQDPGQGLRLIYYSQIVNDFQKGDIAEGYSVSREKKESFPLTVTSAQKNPTAFYLCASSRRLAGKNNEQFFGPGTRLTVL.

DNA for the CDR3: TGTGCCAGCAGCCCGAACCCGGGACAAAATTTTCAAGAGACCCAGTACTTC. Protein: CASSPNPGQNFQETQYF. V and J are TRBV5-6 and TRBJ2-5, with D tentatively TRBD1 (6 bases). Germline V gene data show CDR1 as SGHDT and CDR2 as YYEEEE. The length of the CDR3 is 17 residues. The V end was cut by 4 bases, the J end by 2 bases, with 21 bases between.

The chain combines TRBV14 with TRBJ1-1; possibly TRBD1 for D (6 bases). The V and J ends lost 3 bases and 11 bases respectively, with 13 bases between them. The CDR3 length is 12 residues. Looked up from germline, CDR1 is SGHDN and CDR2 is FVKESK. This CDR3 reads CASSHPGAAAFF. CDR3 coding DNA: TGTGCCAGCAGCCATCCGGGGGCGGCCGCTTTCTTT.

V is TRBV7-2 and J is TRBJ2-7; D might be TRBD1 (6 bases). V was trimmed by 0 bases and J by 5 bases, leaving 8 bases between them. Germline values: CDR1 SGHTA, CDR2 FQGNSA. This CDR3 has 13 residues. For the CDR3, the DNA is TGTGCCAGCAGCTTAGCGGGGACACACGAGCAGTACTTC. Encoded protein: CASSLAGTHEQYF. The complete variable domain, with remaining parts taken from reference TRBV7-2 and TRBJ2-7, reads GAGVSQSPSNKVTEKGKDVELRCDPISGHTALYWYRQSLGQGLEFLIYFQGNSAPDKSGLPSDRFSAERTGGSVSTLTIQRTQQEDSAVYLCASSLAGTHEQYFGPGTRLTVT.

This chain connects TRBV28 to TRBJ1-4; TRBD1 matches 7 bases. V gave up 5 bases and J gave up 17 bases; unmatched junction bases: 11. The V gene's germline CDR1 is MDHEN and CDR2 SYDVKM. This CDR3 region has 12 residues. CDR3 sequence (DNA): TGTGCCAGCAGTCAATCGACAGGGTCACCTTTTTTT. Translated: CASSQSTGSPFF.

This chain uses TRBV30 with TRBJ2-7; D is possibly TRBD2 (6 bases). CDR1 GTSNPN and CDR2 SVGIG come from the germline V gene (reference sequence). The CDR3 length is 14 residues. CDR3 DNA: TGTGCTAGTTCGGGGGTCCATAGCTCCTACGAGCAGTACTTC. It yields the protein CASSGVHSSYEQYF.

In its sample, this clone was seen a few times. The chain links TRBV2 to TRBJ1-2; D not resolved. Germline lookup yields CDR1 SNHLY and CDR2 FYNNEI. V was shortened by 6 bases and J by 8 bases, with 16 bases between the two germline ends. The CDR3 totals 13 residues. The CDR3 DNA reads as TGTGCCAGCAGGACGGCGGCAGGTCAGGGCTACACCTTC. It is translated as CASRTAAGQGYTF.

The chain is built from TRBV5-1 and TRBJ1-4; D unresolved. Trimming took off 5 bases at V and 10 bases at J, with 12 bases between the two ends. The CDR3 runs 12 residues. The V gene's germline CDR1 is SGHRS and CDR2 YFSETQ. The CDR3 spells CASSIVGLKLFF. The DNA for the CDR3 is TGCGCCAGCAGTATTGTCGGGCTAAAACTGTTTTTT.

The chain is built from TRBV7-2 and TRBJ2-2, with TRBD1 matching 7 bases. With V trimmed by 1 base and J by 4 bases, 9 bases remained unmatched. The CDR3 consists of 17 residues. From germline, CDR1 is SGHTA and CDR2 FQGNSA. The CDR3 region has the DNA TGTGCCAGCAGCTTAGTCCTCGGACAGGTGTTCACCGGGGAGCTGTTTTTT. It is translated as CASSLVLGQVFTGELFF.

This clone came up a few times. The chain employs TRBV27 and TRBJ1-2, with 7 bases lining up with TRBD1. The CDR3 spans 13 residues. J lost 7 bases, V lost 5 bases, and 7 bases had no gene match. CDR1 and CDR2 from the germline V gene are MNHEY and SMNVEV (reference sequence). The DNA for the CDR3 is TGTGCCAGCAGTCACCGACAGGGAGGTGGCTACACCTTC. Encoded protein: CASSHRQGGGYTF.

The chain links TRBV29-1 to TRBJ2-1; 8 bases are shared with TRBD1. Per germline, CDR1 SQVTM and CDR2 ANQGSEA. There are 12 residues in the CDR3. J gave up 4 bases and V 7 bases, and 3 bases lay outside the gene matches. In DNA form, the CDR3 reads TGCAGCGGGACAGGGATATACAATGAGCAGTTCTTC. Its translation: CSGTGIYNEQFF.

The table lists this clone with a few counts. The chain uses TRBV29-1 and TRBJ1-2; TRBD1 might be the D (6 bases). Trimming removed 4 bases from V and 3 bases from J, with 12 bases in between. CDR3 length: 13 residues. Per germline, CDR1 SQVTM and CDR2 ANQGSEA. The CDR3 loop is CSVVTGRHYGYTF. Here the CDR3 DNA reads TGCAGCGTTGTTACAGGGAGACACTATGGCTACACCTTC.

This chain joins TRBV28 and TRBJ2-2; 13 nucleotides align to TRBD2. The germline CDR1 and CDR2 sequences are MDHEN and SYDVKM. There are 17 residues in the CDR3. The J segment lost 5 bases and the V segment lost 4 bases, leaving 7 bases of the junction unmatched. The CDR3 DNA reads TGTGCCAGCAGTTCCCCAAAGACTAGCGGGAGGACCGGGGAGCTGTTTTTT. It is translated as CASSSPKTSGRTGELFF. Complete variable domain (other parts from reference TRBV28 and TRBJ2-2): DVKVTQSSRYLVKRTGEKVFLECVQDMDHENMFWYRQDPGLGLRLIYFSYDVKMKEKGDIPEGYSVSREKKERFSLILESASTNQTSMYLCASSSPKTSGRTGELFFGEGSRLTVL.